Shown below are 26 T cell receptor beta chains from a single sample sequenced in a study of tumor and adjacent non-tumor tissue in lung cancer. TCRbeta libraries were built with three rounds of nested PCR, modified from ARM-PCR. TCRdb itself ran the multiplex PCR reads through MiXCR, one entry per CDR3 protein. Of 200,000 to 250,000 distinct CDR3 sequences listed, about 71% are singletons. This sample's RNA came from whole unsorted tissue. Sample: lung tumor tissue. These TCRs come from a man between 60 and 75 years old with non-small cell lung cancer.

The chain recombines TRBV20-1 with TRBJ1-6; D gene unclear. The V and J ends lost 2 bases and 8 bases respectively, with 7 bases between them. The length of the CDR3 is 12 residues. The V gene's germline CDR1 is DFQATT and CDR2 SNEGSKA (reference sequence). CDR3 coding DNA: TGCAGTGCTAGAAGGCAGGATTCACCCCTCCACTTT. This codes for CSARRQDSPLHF.

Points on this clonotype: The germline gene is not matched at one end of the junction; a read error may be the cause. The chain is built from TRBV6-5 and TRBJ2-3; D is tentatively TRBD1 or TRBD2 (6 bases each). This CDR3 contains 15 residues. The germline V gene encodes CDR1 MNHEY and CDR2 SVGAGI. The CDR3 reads CASSPTGGSTDTQYF. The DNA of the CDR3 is TGTGCCAGCAGCCCCACCGGGGGCAGCACAGATACTCAGTATTTT.

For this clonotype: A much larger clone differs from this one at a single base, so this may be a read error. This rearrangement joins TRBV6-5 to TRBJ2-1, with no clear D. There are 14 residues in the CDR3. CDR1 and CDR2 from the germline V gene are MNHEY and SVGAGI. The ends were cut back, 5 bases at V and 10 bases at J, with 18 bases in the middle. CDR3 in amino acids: CASSPREVSKEQFF. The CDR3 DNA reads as TGTGCCAGCAGTCCCCGTGAAGTGTCCAAGGAGCAGTTCTTC.

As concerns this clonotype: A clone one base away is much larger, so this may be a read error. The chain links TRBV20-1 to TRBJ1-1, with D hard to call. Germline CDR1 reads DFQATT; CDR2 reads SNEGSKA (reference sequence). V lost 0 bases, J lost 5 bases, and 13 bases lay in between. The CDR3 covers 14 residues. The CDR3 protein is CSARDHAVMTEAFF. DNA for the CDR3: TGCAGTGCTAGAGATCATGCGGTGATGACTGAAGCTTTCTTT.

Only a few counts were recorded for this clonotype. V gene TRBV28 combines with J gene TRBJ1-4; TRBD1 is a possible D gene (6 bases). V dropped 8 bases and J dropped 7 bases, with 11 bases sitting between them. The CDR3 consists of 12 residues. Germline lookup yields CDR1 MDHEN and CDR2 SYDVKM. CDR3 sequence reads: CASSGQVEKLFF. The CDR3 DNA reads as TGTGCCAGCTCGGGACAAGTTGAAAAACTGTTTTTT.

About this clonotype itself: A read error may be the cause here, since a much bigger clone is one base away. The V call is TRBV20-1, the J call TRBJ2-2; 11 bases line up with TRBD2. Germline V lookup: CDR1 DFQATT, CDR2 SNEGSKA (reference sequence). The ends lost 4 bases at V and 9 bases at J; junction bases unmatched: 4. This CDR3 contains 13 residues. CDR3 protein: CSAIAGGGRELFF. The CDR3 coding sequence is TGCAGTGCTATAGCGGGGGGGGGCAGGGAGCTGTTTTTT.

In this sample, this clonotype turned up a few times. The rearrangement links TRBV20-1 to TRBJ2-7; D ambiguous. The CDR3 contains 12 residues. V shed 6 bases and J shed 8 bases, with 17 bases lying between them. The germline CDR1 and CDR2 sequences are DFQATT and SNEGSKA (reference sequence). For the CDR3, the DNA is TGCAGTGCCTTATCGGACGGCTATAAGCAGTACTTC. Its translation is CSALSDGYKQYF.

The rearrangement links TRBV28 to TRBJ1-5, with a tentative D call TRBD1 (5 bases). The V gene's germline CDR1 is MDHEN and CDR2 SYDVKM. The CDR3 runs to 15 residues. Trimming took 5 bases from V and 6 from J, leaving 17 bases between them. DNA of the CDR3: TGTGCCAGCAGTCCCCCGACATGGGGCACTCAGCCCCAGCATTTT. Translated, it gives CASSPPTWGTQPQHF.

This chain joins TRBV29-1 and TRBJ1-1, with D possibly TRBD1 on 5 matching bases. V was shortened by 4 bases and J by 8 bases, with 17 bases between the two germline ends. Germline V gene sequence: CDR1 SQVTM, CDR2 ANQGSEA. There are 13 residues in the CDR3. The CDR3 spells CSVGGLDMNEAFF. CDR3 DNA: TGCAGCGTTGGAGGGCTGGACATGAACGAAGCTTTCTTT.

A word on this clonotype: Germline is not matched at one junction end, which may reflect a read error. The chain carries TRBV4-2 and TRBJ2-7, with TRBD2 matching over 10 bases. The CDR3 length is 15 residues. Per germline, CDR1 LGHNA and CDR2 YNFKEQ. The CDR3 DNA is TGTGCCAGCAGCCAAGATCCTAGCGGGGGCTACGAGCAGAATTTC. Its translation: CASSQDPSGGYEQNF.

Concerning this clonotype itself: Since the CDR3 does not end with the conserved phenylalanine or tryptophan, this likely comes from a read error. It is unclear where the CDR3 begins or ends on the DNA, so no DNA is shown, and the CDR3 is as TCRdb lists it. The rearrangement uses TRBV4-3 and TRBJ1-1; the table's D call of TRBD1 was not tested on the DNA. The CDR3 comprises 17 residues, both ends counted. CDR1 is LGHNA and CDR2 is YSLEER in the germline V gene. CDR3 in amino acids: CASSQDVPGSSGTEAIL.

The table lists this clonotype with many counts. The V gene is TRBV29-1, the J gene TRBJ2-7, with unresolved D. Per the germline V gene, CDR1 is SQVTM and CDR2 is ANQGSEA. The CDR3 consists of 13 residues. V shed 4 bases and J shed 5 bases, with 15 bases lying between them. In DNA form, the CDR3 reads TGCAGCGTTGCAGTTCTTGGAAAGGACGAGCAGTACTTC. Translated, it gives CSVAVLGKDEQYF.

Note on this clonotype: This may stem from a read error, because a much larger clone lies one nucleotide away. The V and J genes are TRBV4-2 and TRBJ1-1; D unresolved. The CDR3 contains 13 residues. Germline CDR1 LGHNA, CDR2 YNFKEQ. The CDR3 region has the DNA TGTGTCAGCAGCCAAGATTACAACACTGAAGCTTTCTTT. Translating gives CVSSQDYNTEAFF.

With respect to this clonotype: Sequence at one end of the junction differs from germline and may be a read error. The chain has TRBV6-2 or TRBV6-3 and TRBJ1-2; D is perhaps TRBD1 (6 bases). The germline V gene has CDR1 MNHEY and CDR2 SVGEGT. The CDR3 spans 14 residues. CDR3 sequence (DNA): TGTGCCAGCATTTATGGGGGGCACAACTATGGCTACATCTTC. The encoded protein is CASIYGGHNYGYIF.

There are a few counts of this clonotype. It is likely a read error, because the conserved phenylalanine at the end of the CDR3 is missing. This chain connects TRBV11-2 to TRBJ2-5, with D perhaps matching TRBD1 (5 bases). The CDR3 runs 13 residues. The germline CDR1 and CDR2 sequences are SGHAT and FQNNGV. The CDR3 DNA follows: TGTGCTAGCAGCTCTATAGGGGAAGAGACCCAGTACTTA. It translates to CASSSIGEETQYL.

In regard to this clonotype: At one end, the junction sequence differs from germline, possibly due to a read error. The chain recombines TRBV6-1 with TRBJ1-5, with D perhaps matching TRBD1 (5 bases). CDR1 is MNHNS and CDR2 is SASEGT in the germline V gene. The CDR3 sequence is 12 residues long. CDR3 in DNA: TGTGCCAGCAGTGACGCCGGGACTTCACAGCAATTT. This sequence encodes CASSDAGTSQQF.

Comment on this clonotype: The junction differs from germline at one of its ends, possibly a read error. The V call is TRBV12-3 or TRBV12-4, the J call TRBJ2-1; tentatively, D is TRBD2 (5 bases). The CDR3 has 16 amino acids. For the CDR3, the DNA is TGTGCCAACAGTACCGTTGGTACTAGTGGGAGCAATGAGCAGTTCTTC. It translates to CANSTVGTSGSNEQFF.

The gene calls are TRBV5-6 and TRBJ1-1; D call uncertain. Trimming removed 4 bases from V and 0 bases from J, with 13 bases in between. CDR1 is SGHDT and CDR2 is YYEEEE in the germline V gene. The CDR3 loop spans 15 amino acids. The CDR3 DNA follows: TGTGCCAGCAGCCCTCAGTGGGGAGTGAACACTGAAGCTTTCTTT. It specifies CASSPQWGVNTEAFF. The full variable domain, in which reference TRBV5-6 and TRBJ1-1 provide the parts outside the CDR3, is DAGVTQSPTHLIKTRGQQVTLRCSPKSGHDTVSWYQQALGQGPQFIFQYYEEEERQRGNFPDRFSGHQFPNYSSELNVNALLLGDSALYLCASSPQWGVNTEAFFGQGTRLTVV.

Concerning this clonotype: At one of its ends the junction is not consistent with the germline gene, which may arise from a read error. This CDR3 is CASTKRLGAGYTF. DNA for the CDR3: TGCGCCAGCACCAAGCGACTGGGGGCCGGCTACACCTTC. This chain links TRBV11-3 with TRBJ1-2; maybe TRBD1 (6 bases). CDR3 size: 13 residues. From germline, CDR1 is SGHNT and CDR2 YENEEA.

The CDR3 nucleotides read TGTGCCAGCAGCGTGCCCGGACAGGGAAACAACGAGCAGTACTTC. Residues: CASSVPGQGNNEQYF. The chain links TRBV12-3 or TRBV12-4 to TRBJ2-7, with 8 nucleotides matching TRBD1. The CDR3 consists of 15 residues. The ends lost 6 bases at V and 5 bases at J; junction bases unmatched: 12.

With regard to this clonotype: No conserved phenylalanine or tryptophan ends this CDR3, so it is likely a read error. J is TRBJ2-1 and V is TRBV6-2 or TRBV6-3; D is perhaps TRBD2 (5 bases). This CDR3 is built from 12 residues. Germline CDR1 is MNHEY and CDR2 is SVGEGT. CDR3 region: CTSSWTANEQFL. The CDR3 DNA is TGTACCAGCAGTTGGACTGCGAATGAGCAGTTCTTA.

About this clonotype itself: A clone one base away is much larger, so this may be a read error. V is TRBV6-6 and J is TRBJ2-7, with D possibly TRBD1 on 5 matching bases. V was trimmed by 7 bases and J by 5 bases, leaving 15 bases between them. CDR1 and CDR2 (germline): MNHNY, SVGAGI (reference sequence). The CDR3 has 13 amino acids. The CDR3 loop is CASTQDKVNEQYF. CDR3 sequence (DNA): TGTGCCAGCACCCAGGACAAGGTGAACGAGCAGTACTTC.

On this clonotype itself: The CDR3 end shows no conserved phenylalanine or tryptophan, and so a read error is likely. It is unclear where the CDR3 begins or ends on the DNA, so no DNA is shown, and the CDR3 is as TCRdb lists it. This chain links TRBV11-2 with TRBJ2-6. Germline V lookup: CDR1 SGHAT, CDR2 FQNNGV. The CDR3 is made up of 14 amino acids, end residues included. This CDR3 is CPSSPISGANVLTV.

CDR3 in DNA: TGTGCCAGCGGCGGACCGAGGACTGAACATTTCTTT. Its translation is CASGGPRTEHFF. This chain joins TRBV6-1 and TRBJ1-1; D unclear. This CDR3 is 12 amino acids long. Germline loops: CDR1 MNHNS, CDR2 SASEGT. V dropped 8 bases and J dropped 13 bases, with 20 bases sitting between them.

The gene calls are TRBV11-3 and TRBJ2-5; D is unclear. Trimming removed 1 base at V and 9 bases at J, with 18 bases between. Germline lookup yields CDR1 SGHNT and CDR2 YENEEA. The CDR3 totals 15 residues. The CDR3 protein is CASSLGRLGQVAQYF. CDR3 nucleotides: TGTGCCAGCAGCTTAGGCCGCTTAGGCCAAGTGGCCCAGTACTTC.

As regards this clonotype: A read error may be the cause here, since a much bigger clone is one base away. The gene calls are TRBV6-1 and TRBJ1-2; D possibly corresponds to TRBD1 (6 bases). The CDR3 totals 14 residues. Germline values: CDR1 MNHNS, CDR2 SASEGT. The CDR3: CDSSEWDKRYGYTF. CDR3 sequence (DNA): TGTGACAGCAGTGAGTGGGACAAACGTTATGGCTACACCTTC.